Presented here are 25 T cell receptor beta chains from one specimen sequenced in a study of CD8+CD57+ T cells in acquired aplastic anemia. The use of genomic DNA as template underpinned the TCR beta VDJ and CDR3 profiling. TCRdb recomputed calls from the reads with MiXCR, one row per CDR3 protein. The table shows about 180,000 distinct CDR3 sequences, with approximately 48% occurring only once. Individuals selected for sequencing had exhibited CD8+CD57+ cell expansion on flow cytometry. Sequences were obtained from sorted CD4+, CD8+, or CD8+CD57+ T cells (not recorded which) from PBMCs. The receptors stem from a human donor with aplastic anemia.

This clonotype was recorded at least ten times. The CDR3 region is CSAPHSAVACEQYF. Written as DNA, the CDR3 is TGCAGTGCTCCCCACTCGGCCGTAGCCTGCGAGCAGTACTTC. The chain recombines TRBV20-1 with TRBJ2-7, with D uncertain. In germline, CDR1 is DFQATT, CDR2 SNEGSKA (reference sequence). The CDR3 has 14 residues. V lost 5 bases and J lost 6, with 20 bases in between.

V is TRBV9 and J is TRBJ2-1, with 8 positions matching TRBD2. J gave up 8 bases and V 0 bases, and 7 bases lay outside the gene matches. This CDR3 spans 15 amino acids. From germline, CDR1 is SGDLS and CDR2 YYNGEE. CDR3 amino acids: CASSVGATGGDEQFF. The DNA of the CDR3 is TGTGCCAGCAGCGTAGGAGCCACGGGAGGGGATGAGCAGTTCTTC.

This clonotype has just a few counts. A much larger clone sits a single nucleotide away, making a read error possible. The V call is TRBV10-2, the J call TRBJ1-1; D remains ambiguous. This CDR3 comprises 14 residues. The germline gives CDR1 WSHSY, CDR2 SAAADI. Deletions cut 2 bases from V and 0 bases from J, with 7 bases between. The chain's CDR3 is CASSEGGMNTEAFF. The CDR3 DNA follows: TGCGCCAGCAGTGAGGGCGGTATGAACACTGAAGCTTTCTTT.

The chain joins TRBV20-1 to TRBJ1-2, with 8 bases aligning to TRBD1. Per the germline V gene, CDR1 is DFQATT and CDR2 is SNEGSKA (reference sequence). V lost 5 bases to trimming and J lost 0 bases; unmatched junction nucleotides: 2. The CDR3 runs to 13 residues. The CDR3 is CSAGQGTNYGYTF. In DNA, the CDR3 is TGCAGTGCTGGACAGGGAACTAACTATGGCTACACCTTC.

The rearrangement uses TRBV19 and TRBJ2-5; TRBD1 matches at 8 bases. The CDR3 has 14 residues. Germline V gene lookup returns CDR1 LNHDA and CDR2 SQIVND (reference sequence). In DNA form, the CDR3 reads TGTGCTACCGCGACAGGGGACCTCCACGAGACCCAGTACTTC. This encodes CATATGDLHETQYF.

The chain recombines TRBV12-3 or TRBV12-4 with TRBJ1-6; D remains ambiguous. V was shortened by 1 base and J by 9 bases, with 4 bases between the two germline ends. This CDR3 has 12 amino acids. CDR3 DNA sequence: TGTGCCAGCAGTTTAGTAGGTTCACCCCTCCACTTT. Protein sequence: CASSLVGSPLHF.

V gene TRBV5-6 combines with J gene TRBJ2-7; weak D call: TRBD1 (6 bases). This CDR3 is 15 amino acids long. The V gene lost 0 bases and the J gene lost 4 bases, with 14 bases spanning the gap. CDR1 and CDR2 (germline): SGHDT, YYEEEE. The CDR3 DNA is TGTGCCAGCAGCTTGGCGACGCAGGGGACGTACGAGCAGTACTTC. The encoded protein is CASSLATQGTYEQYF.

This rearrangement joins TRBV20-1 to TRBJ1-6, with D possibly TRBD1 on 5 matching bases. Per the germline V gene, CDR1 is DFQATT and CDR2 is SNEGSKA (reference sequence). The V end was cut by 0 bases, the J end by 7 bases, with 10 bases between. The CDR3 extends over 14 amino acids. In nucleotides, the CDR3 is TGCAGTGCTAGAGACAGGGTAGGCAATTCACCCCTCCACTTT. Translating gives CSARDRVGNSPLHF.

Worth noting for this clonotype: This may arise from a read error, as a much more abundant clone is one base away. CDR3: CASSFRDRGSYEQYF. CDR3 coding DNA: TGTGCCAGCAGCTTCCGGGACAGGGGATCCTACGAGCAGTACTTC. The rearrangement uses TRBV7-2 and TRBJ2-7, with TRBD1 identical over 10 bases. Germline CDR1 and CDR2: SGHTA and FQGNSA. J was trimmed by 1 base and V by 3 bases; bases with no gene match: 3. The CDR3 covers 15 residues. Using reference TRBV7-2 and TRBJ2-7 for the parts outside the CDR3, the full variable domain is GAGVSQSPSNKVTEKGKDVELRCDPISGHTALYWYRQSLGQGLEFLIYFQGNSAPDKSGLPSDRFSAERTGGSVSTLTIQRTQQEDSAVYLCASSFRDRGSYEQYFGPGTRLTVT.

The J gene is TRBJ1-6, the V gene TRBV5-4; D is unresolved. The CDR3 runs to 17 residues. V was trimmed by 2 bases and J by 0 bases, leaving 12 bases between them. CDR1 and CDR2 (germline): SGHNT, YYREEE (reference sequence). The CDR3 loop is CASSLRKQNSYNSPLHF. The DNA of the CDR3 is TGTGCCAGCAGCTTACGTAAACAGAACTCCTATAATTCACCCCTCCACTTT. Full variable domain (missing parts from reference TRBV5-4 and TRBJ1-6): ETGVTQSPTHLIKTRGQQVTLRCSSQSGHNTVSWYQQALGQGPQFIFQYYREEENGRGNFPPRFSGLQFPNYSSELNVNALELDDSALYLCASSLRKQNSYNSPLHFGNGTRLTVT.

CDR3 nucleotide sequence: TGTGCCAGTCAGAGGGGGGACACTGAAGCTTTCTTT. Residues: CASQRGDTEAFF. The V call is TRBV2, the J call TRBJ1-1; D may be TRBD1 (6 bases). The CDR3 runs 12 residues. The V end lost 9 bases, the J end lost 3 bases, and 11 bases lay between the germline ends. Germline V CDR1 and CDR2: SNHLY, FYNNEI. Based on the CDR3 plus reference TRBV2 and TRBJ1-1, the full variable domain is EPEVTQTPSHQVTQMGQEVILRCVPISNHLYFYWYRQILGQKVEFLVSFYNNEISEKSEIFDDQFSVERPDGSNFTLKIRSTKLEDSAMYFCASQRGDTEAFFGQGTRLTVV.

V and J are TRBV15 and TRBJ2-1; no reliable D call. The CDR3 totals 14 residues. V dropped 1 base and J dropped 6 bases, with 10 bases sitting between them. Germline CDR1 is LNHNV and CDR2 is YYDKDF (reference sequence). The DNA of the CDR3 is TGTGCCACCAGCAGAGCCCGACCAGCCAATGAGCAGTTCTTC. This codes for CATSRARPANEQFF.

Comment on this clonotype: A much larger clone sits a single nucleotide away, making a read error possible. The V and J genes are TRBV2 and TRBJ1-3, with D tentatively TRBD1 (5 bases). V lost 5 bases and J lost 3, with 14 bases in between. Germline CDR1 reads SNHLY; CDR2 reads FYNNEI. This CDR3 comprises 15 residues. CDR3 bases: TGTGCCAGCAGTTTCACAGTAGGGGATGGAAACACCATATATTTT. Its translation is CASSFTVGDGNTIYF. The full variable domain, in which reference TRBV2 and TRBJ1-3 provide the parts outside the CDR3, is EPEVTQTPSHQVTQMGQEVILRCVPISNHLYFYWYRQILGQKVEFLVSFYNNEISEKSEIFDDQFSVERPDGSNFTLKIRSTKLEDSAMYFCASSFTVGDGNTIYFGEGSWLTVV.

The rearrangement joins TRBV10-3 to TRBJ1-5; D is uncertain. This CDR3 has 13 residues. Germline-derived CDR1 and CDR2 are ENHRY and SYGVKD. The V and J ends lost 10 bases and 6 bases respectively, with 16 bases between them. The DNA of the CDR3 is TGTGCCACCCAAATGTTGGGTGGTCAGCCCCAGCATTTT. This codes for CATQMLGGQPQHF.

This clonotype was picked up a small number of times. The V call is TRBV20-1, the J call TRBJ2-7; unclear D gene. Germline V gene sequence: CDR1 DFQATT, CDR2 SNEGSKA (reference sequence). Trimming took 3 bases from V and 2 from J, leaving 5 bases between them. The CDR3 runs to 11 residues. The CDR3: CSARGTYEQYF. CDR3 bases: TGCAGTGCTAGGGGTACCTACGAGCAGTACTTC.

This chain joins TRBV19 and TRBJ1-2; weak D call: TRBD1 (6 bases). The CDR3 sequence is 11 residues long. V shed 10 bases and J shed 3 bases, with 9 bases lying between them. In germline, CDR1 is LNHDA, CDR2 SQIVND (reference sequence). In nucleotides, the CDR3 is TGTGCCACCAGACAGGACTATGGCTACACCTTC. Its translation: CATRQDYGYTF.

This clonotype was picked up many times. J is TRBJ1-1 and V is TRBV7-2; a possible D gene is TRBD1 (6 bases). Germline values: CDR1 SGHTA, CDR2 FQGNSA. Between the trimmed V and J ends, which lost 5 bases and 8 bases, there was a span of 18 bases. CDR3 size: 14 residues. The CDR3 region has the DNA TGTGCCAGCAGCCCAGGCCCCTACAGGGTCGAAGCTTTCTTT. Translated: CASSPGPYRVEAFF.

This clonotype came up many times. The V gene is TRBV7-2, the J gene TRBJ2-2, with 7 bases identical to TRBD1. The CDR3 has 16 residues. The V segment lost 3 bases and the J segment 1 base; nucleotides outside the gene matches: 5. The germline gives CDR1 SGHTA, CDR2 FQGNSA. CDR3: CASSFPAGGNTGELFF. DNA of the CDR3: TGTGCCAGCAGCTTTCCAGCAGGGGGGAACACCGGGGAGCTGTTTTTT.

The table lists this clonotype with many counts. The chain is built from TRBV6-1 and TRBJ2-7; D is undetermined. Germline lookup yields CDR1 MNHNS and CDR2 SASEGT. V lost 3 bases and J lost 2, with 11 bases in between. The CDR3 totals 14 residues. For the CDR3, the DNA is TGTGCCAGCAGTGATTTCTTAGGAACCTACGAGCAGTACTTC. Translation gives CASSDFLGTYEQYF.

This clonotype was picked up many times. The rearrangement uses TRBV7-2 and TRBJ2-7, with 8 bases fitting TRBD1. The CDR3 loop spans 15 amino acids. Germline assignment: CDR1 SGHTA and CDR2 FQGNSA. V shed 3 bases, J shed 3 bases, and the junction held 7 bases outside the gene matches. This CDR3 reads CASSLNAGGVYEQYF. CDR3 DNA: TGTGCCAGCAGCTTGAATGCAGGGGGCGTCTACGAGCAGTACTTC.

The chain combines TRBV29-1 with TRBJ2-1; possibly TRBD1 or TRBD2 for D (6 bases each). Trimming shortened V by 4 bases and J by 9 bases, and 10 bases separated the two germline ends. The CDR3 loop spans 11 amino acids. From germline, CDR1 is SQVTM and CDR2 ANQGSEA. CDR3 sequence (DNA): TGCAGCGTTGCGGGGGCCAGTGAGCAGTTCTTC. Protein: CSVAGASEQFF.

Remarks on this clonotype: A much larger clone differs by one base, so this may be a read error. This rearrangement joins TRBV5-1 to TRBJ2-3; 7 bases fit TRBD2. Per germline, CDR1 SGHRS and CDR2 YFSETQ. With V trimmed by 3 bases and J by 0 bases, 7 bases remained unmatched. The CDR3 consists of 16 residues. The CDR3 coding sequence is TGCGCCAGCAGCTCGGGGGGTAAATCTAGCACAGATACGCAGTATTTT. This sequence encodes CASSSGGKSSTDTQYF.

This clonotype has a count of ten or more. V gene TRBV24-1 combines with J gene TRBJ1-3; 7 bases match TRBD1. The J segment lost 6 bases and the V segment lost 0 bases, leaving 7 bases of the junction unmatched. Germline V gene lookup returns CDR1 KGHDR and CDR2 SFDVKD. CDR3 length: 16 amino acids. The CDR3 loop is CATSDLTIGTVNTIYF. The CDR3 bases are TGTGCCACCAGTGATTTGACGATAGGGACAGTAAACACCATATATTTT.

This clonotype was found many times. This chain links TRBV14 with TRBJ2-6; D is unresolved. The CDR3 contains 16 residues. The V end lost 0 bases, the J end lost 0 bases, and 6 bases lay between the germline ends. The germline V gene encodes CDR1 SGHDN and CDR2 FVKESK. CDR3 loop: CASSQDSFSGANVLTF. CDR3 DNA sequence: TGTGCCAGCAGCCAAGACTCTTTCTCTGGGGCCAACGTCCTGACTTTC.

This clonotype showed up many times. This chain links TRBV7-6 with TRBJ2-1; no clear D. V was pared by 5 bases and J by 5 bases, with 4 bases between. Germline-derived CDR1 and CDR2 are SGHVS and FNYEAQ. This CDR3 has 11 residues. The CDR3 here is CASSLHNEQFF. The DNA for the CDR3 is TGTGCCAGCAGCCTCCACAATGAGCAGTTCTTC. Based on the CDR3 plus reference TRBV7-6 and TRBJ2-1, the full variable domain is GAGVSQSPRYKVTKRGQDVALRCDPISGHVSLYWYRQALGQGPEFLTYFNYEAQQDKSGLPNDRFSAERPEGSISTLTIQRTEQRDSAMYRCASSLHNEQFFGPGTRLTVL.